The rows below give T cell receptor beta chains drawn from one sample of a study of STAT5B mutations in CD4+ large granular lymphocyte leukemia. TCRdb keeps only in-frame clones here, not all; method: immunoSEQ multiplex PCR. Among some 30,000 clones listed, 81% were seen once. The sequenced sample was CD4+ T cells from blood buffy coats. The receptors shown here come from a human donor in good health. Each CDR3 is given with its conserved first and last residue.

length | V | CDR3
15 | TRBV27 | CASSLLGEPAYEQYF
12 | TRBV28 | CASTLAGRSQHF
15 | TRBV6-5 | CASSYGTGMNTEAFF
15 | TRBV28 | CASSLGGGMNYGYTF
16 | TRBV7-9 | CASSLLGDYSTDTQYF
18 | TRBV19 | CASSIVLREGPLQNEQFF
14 | TRBV11-2 | CASSLPGPYNEQFF
16 | TRBV18 | CASSPVVGVENQPQHF
14 | TRBV29-1 | CSVERLAGYNEQFF
16 | TRBV19 | CASSITGQGELGGYTF
13 | TRBV18 | CASSRRVQETQYF
15 | TRBV28 | CASSGMTLPNRAQHF
13 | TRBV19 | CASRGTGAVEQYF
15 | TRBV11-2 | CASSLAGLAVYEQYF
16 | TRBV7-2 | CASSQGLATRTDTQYF
18 | TRBV7-8 | CASSFDGALEISYNEQFF
15 | TRBV28 | CASSQTGTQNTEAFF
13 | TRBV10-3 | CAISEDSNQPQHF
17 | TRBV7-9 | CASSLIPPGRNTGELFF
16 | TRBV18 | CASSPGLAGVLDTQYF
16 | TRBV11-3 | CASSLRGTVSYNEQFF
14 | TRBV5-1 | CASRLREGPYEQYF
14 | TRBV7-9 | CASSPGQGGAEAFF
12 | TRBV29-1 | CSVGPGTDTQYF
15 | TRBV18 | CASSPPGQGANGYTF
13 | TRBV28 | CVIRKIMNTEAFF
15 | TRBV7-9 | CASSRSGTSYNEQFF
14 | TRBV5-3 | CASNPQANTGELFF
12 | TRBV28 | CASSTSGQDYTF
15 | TRBV9 | CASSVETSGRETQYF
11 | TRBV19 | CASNQNGELFF
13 | TRBV11-2 | CASSLDPLRPQYF
15 | TRBV5-1 | CASRGPMGRHTEAFF
13 | TRBV19 | CASSPQRFHEQYF
15 | TRBV7-6 | CASSLGLAGMETQYF
14 | TRBV7-2 | CASSPRDSSYEQYF
16 | TRBV4-2 | CASSQDPGQGAYEQYF
14 | TRBV11-2 | CASRPSGGSYEQYF
13 | TRBV27 | CASSTFGPFGYTF
13 | TRBV2 | CASSPDRGHQAFF
15 | TRBV6-5 | CATGLAGGPLNEQYF
17 | TRBV28 | CASSFTSGYSGANVLTF